Presented here are 14 T cell receptor beta chains from one specimen sequenced in a study of low-dose radiotherapy and immunotherapy resistance in tumors. First-strand cDNA used TRAV- and TRBV-specific primers, covering alpha and beta chains. An approximately 19-cycle PCR with a constant-region primer and V-primer adapter amplified TCRs. In TCRdb, the reads were re-called with MiXCR into one record per CDR3 protein. The sample carries around 76,000 distinct CDR3 sequences, around a third recorded once. The time point is: before trial treatment. The sample was PBMCs, taken before treatment. The source is a female donor with ovarian cancer.

This clonotype was detected many times. The V call is TRBV5-1, the J call TRBJ2-3; 12 bases match TRBD2. CDR1 is SGHRS and CDR2 is YFSETQ in the germline V gene. This CDR3 is 15 amino acids long. V lost 2 bases, J lost 5 bases, and 3 bases stayed unmatched. For the CDR3, the DNA is TGCGCCAGCAGCTTCGGACTAGCGGGGATAGATACGCAGTATTTT. Translating gives CASSFGLAGIDTQYF.

The chain couples TRBV27 to TRBJ1-4; 7 nucleotides align to TRBD1. CDR3 length: 15 residues. V shed 2 bases and J 7 bases; nucleotides not matched to a gene: 7. CDR1 and CDR2 from the germline V gene are MNHEY and SMNVEV (reference sequence). Here the CDR3 reads CASSLSQGVREKLFF. In nucleotides, the CDR3 is TGTGCCAGCAGTTTAAGTCAGGGGGTACGTGAAAAACTGTTTTTT.

Note on this clonotype: With only one base between it and a far larger clone, this is likely a read error. V gene TRBV5-4 combines with J gene TRBJ2-1; 9 bases are shared with TRBD2. Germline trimming cut 3 bases from V and 10 bases from J; bases unmatched to any gene: 11. CDR3 size: 15 residues. The germline CDR1 and CDR2 sequences are SGHNT and YYREEE (reference sequence). The CDR3 loop is CASSSDGTSYYEQFF. The CDR3, as DNA: TGTGCCAGCAGCTCGGATGGGACTAGCTATTACGAGCAGTTCTTC.

The table lists this clonotype with many counts. The gene calls are TRBV11-3 and TRBJ2-1, with 8 bases that match TRBD2. With V trimmed by 1 base and J by 2 bases, 1 base remained unmatched. Looked up from germline, CDR1 is SGHNT and CDR2 is YENEEA. This CDR3 has 15 residues. The CDR3 nucleotides read TGTGCCAGCAGCTTAGGGGGACTAGCCTACAATGAGCAGTTCTTC. Protein: CASSLGGLAYNEQFF.

This chain connects TRBV7-8 to TRBJ2-7; D unresolved. Germline V gene lookup returns CDR1 SGHVS and CDR2 FQNEAQ. Trimming took off 5 bases at V and 0 bases at J, with 8 bases between the two ends. This CDR3 is built from 13 residues. For the CDR3, the DNA is TGTGCCAGCAGCATCGGGCTCTCCTACGAGCAGTACTTC. Protein: CASSIGLSYEQYF.

This clonotype was counted only a few times. The chain joins TRBV5-1 to TRBJ2-7, with TRBD2 matching 8 bases. Germline CDR1 SGHRS, CDR2 YFSETQ. After removal of 3 bases from V and 3 bases from J, the junction contained 8 bases not matched to a gene. The CDR3 length is 15 residues. CDR3 region: CASSSSAGVSYEQYF. CDR3 DNA sequence: TGCGCCAGCAGCTCCTCAGCGGGAGTGAGCTACGAGCAGTACTTC.

This clonotype has more than one count but fewer than ten. V is TRBV28 and J is TRBJ1-6; tentatively, D is TRBD1 (5 bases). This CDR3 spans 14 amino acids. V lost 3 bases and J lost 9, with 12 bases in between. CDR1 is MDHEN and CDR2 is SYDVKM in the germline V gene. CDR3 loop: CASSFRPRGSPLHF. CDR3 DNA sequence: TGTGCCAGCAGTTTCAGACCTAGGGGTTCACCCCTCCACTTT.

The table lists this clonotype with many counts. This sequence joins TRBV7-2 and TRBJ1-2; the D gene is possibly TRBD1 (6 bases). CDR1 is SGHTA and CDR2 is FQGNSA in the germline V gene. V gave up 7 bases and J gave up 5 bases, with 20 bases separating them. This CDR3 region has 15 residues. CDR3 DNA: TGTGCCAGCACCGTCGTGGGGGGGCCAGGGTATGGCTACACCTTC. It codes for CASTVVGGPGYGYTF. Complete variable domain (other parts from reference TRBV7-2 and TRBJ1-2): GAGVSQSPSNKVTEKGKDVELRCDPISGHTALYWYRQSLGQGLEFLIYFQGNSAPDKSGLPSDRFSAERTGGSVSTLTIQRTQQEDSAVYLCASTVVGGPGYGYTFGSGTRLTVV.

This clonotype was seen at least ten times. The chain links TRBV2 to TRBJ1-1; no clear D. Between the trimmed V and J ends, which lost 2 bases and 0 bases, there was a span of 7 bases. Germline CDR1 is SNHLY and CDR2 is FYNNEI. The CDR3 has 14 residues. CDR3 nucleotides: TGTGCCAGCAGTGAATCGCGGATGAACACTGAAGCTTTCTTT. Residues: CASSESRMNTEAFF.

This clonotype was detected only a few times. V gene TRBV6-6 combines with J gene TRBJ2-1; no definite D call. CDR1 and CDR2 from the germline V gene are MNHNY and SVGAGI (reference sequence). V lost 2 bases and J 8 bases, leaving 19 bases between the germline ends. The CDR3 contains 16 residues. The DNA of the CDR3 is TGTGCCAGCAGTTACCAGAATGACCCGAGGAAGGATGAGCAGTTCTTC. It codes for CASSYQNDPRKDEQFF.

This clonotype was seen ten or more times. The V and J genes are TRBV7-6 and TRBJ2-7, with 10 bases aligning to TRBD2. The CDR3 contains 16 residues. CDR1 and CDR2 (germline): SGHVS, FNYEAQ. Losses at the gene ends were 0 bases for V and 6 bases for J; bases not matched to a gene: 8. CDR3 amino acids: CASSLALASGGLEQYF. CDR3 sequence (DNA): TGTGCCAGCAGCTTAGCGCTGGCTAGCGGGGGCCTCGAGCAGTACTTC.

This clonotype was detected ten times or more. The J gene is TRBJ2-1, the V gene TRBV5-1; TRBD2 matches at 14 bases. The germline V gene encodes CDR1 SGHRS and CDR2 YFSETQ. Trimming at V came to 4 bases and at J to 10 bases, leaving 7 bases not matched to a gene. The CDR3 extends over 15 amino acids. CDR3 coding DNA: TGCGCCAGCAGCCTGGGACTAGCGGGGGCTGGGGAGCAGTTCTTC. Translating it yields CASSLGLAGAGEQFF.

Turning to this clonotype: The likely explanation is a read error, given a far larger clone one base away. J is TRBJ2-7 and V is TRBV27; 7 bases fit TRBD2. The CDR3 length is 16 residues. Germline assignment: CDR1 MNHEY and CDR2 SMNVEV (reference sequence). V was pared by 3 bases and J by 0 bases, with 8 bases of the junction left unmatched. For the CDR3, the DNA is TGTGCCAGCAGTTTGGGCGGGGGTACCAGCTCCTACGAGCAGTACTTC. It codes for CASSLGGGTSSYEQYF.

The rearrangement joins TRBV2 to TRBJ2-1, with TRBD2 matching over 8 bases. Germline assignment: CDR1 SNHLY and CDR2 FYNNEI. This CDR3 comprises 14 residues. The V and J ends lost 7 bases and 4 bases, in that order; junction bases with no gene match: 6. CDR3 coding DNA: TGTGCCAGCACAAGACTAGCGCAGTACAATGAGCAGTTCTTC. This encodes CASTRLAQYNEQFF. The complete variable domain, with remaining parts taken from reference TRBV2 and TRBJ2-1, reads EPEVTQTPSHQVTQMGQEVILRCVPISNHLYFYWYRQILGQKVEFLVSFYNNEISEKSEIFDDQFSVERPDGSNFTLKIRSTKLEDSAMYFCASTRLAQYNEQFFGPGTRLTVL.